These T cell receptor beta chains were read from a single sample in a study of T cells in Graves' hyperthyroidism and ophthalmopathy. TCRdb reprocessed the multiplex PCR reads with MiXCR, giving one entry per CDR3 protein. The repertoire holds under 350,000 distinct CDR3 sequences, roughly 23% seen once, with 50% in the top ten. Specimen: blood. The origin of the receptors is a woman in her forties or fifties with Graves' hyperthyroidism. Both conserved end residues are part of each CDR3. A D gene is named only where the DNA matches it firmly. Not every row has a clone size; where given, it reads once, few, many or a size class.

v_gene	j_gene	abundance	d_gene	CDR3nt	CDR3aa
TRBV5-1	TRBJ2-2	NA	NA	TGCGCCAGCAGCTACGGGAGTCCCAACACCGGGGAGCTGTTTTTT	CASSYGSPNTGELFF
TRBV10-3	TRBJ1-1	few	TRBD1	TGTGCCATCAGTGCTCGGGACAGGGGTACCACTGAAGCTTTCTTT	CAISARDRGTTEAFF
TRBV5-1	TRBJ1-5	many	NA	TGCGCCAGCAGCTTGGATGGTTATAGCAATCAGCCCCAGCATTTT	CASSLDGYSNQPQHF
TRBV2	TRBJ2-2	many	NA	TGTGCCAGCAGTGGTATAGATCCCACGAACACCGGGAAGCTGTTTTTT	CASSGIDPTNTGKLFF
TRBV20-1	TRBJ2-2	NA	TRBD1	TGCAGTGCTAGGAGGGACAGGGGGGTAATCACCGGGGAGCTGTTTTTT	CSARRDRGVITGELFF
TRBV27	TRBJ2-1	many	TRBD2	TGTGCCAGCAGCCCGGTTGGCGGGAGGGCTAATGAGCAGTTCTTC	CASSPVGGRANEQFF
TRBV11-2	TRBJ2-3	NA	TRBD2	TGTGCCAGCAGCCCCGGACTAGCCCGCACAGATACGCAGTATTTT	CASSPGLARTDTQYF
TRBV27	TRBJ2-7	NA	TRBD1	TGTGCCAGCAGTGTATCCGGGACAGGGGGCTACGAGCAGTACTTC	CASSVSGTGGYEQYF
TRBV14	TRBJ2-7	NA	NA	TGTGCCAGCAGCTCGCAGGCCTACGAGCAGTACTTC	CASSSQAYEQYF
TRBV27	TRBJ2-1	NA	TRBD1	TGTGCCAGCAGTGACAGGGGTTTGTCAAATGAGCAGTTCTTC	CASSDRGLSNEQFF
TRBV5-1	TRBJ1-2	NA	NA	TGCGCCAGCAGCGACAACCCGGCTGGATATGGCTACACCTTC	CASSDNPAGYGYTF
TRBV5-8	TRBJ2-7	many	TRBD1	TGTGCCAGCAGCTTATGGACAGGGGCTGCCAACGAGCAGTACTTC	CASSLWTGAANEQYF
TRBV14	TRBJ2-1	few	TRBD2	TGTGCCAGCAGTCGACTAGCGGTATCCTACAATGAGCAGTTCTTC	CASSRLAVSYNEQFF
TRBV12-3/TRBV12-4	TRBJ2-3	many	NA	TGTGCCAGCAGTTTAGGGGGTGATAGCACAGATACGCAGTATTTT	CASSLGGDSTDTQYF
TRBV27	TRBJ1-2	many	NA	TGTGCCAGCGGATTTGAAGCGACCCCTCATGGCTACACCTTC	CASGFEATPHGYTF
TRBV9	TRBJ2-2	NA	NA	TGTGCCAGCAGCGCCTCCGTGGCCCCGGGCACCGGGGAGCTGTTTTTT	CASSASVAPGTGELFF
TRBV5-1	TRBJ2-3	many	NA	TGCGCCAGCAGCCCGCTAGCGACAGATACGCAGTATTTT	CASSPLATDTQYF
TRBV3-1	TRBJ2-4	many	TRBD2	TGTGCCAGCAGCCAAGATACTAGCGGGAGGGCGTGGTACTTC	CASSQDTSGRAWYF
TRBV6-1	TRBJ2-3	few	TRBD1	TGTGCCAGCAGAGGTTCAGGGGGACGCACAGATACGCAGTATTTT	CASRGSGGRTDTQYF
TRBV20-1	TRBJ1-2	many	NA	TGCAGTCCTCTCCTCGACAATTCTGGCTACACCTTC	CSPLLDNSGYTF
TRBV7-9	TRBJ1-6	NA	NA	TGTGCCAGCAGCTTAGGAGGAGGGGCCAGCTCCTATAATTCACCCCTCCACTTT	CASSLGGGASSYNSPLHF
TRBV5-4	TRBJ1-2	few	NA	TGTGCCAGCACAAGTGGAATGGGAGCTAACTATGGCTACACCTTC	CASTSGMGANYGYTF
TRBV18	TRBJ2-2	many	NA	TGTGCCAGCTCTCCCCTCAGGGAATCCGCCGGGGAGCTGTTTTTT	CASSPLRESAGELFF
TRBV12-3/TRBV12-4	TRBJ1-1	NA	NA	TGTGCCAGCAGTTTAGAGGGGTCCCTCCTACCGAACACTGAAGCTTTCTTT	CASSLEGSLLPNTEAFF
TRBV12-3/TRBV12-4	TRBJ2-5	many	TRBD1	TGTGCCAGCAGTTTAGGTATCCGGACAGGGGAAGAGACCCAGTACTTC	CASSLGIRTGEETQYF